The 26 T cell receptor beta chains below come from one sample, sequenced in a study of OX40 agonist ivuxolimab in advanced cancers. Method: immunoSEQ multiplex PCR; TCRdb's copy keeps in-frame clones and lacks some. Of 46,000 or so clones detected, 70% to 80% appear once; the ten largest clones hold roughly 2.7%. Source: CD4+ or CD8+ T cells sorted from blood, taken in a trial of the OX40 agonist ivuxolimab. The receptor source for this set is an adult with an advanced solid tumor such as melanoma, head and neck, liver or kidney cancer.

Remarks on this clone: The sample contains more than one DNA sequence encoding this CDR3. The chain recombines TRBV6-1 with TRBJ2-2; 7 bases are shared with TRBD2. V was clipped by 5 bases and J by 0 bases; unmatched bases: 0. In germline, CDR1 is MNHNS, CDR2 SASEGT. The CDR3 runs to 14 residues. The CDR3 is CASSSGANTGELFF. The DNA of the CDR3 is TGTGCCAGCAGTAGCGGGGCGAACACCGGGGAGCTGTTTTTT.

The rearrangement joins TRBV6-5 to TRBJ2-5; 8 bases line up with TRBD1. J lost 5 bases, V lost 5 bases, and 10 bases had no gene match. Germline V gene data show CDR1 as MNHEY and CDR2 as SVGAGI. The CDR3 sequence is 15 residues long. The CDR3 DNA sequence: TGTGCCAGCAGTCGGAGCCGACAGGGGTTGGAGACCCAGTACTTC. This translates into CASSRSRQGLETQYF.

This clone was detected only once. CDR3 sequence (DNA): TGTGCCTGGAGTGGGGACGGCCGCGCCGCTTTCTTT. Translated, it gives CAWSGDGRAAFF. V is TRBV30 and J is TRBJ1-1; possible D gene TRBD1, 5 bases. Trimming took off 1 base at V and 11 bases at J, with 14 bases between the two ends. This CDR3 comprises 12 residues. Germline CDR1 and CDR2: GTSNPN and SVGIG (reference sequence).

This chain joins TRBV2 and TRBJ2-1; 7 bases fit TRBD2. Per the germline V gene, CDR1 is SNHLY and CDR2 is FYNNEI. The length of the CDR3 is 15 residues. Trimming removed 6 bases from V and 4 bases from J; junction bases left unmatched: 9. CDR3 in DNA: TGTGCCAGCAGCGCTCTGGCGGGAGATTACAATGAGCAGTTCTTC. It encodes CASSALAGDYNEQFF.

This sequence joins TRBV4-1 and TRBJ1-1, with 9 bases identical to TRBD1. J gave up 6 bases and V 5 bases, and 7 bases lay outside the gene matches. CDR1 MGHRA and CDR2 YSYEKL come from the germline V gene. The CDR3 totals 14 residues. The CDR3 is CASSARQGGPEAFF. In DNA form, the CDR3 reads TGCGCCAGCAGCGCCCGACAGGGGGGTCCTGAAGCTTTCTTT.

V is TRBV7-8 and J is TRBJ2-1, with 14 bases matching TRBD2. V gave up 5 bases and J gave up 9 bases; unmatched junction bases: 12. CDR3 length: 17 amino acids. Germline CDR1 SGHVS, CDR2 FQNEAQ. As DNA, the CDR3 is TGTGCCAGCAGCCAGACCCCGACTAGCGGGAGGGTTGGTGAGCAGTTCTTC. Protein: CASSQTPTSGRVGEQFF.

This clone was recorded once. The CDR3 protein is CAISGIGLGTQSSYNEQFF. The CDR3 bases are TGTGCCATCAGTGGGATCGGGTTAGGGACTCAGAGCTCCTACAATGAGCAGTTCTTC. The J gene is TRBJ2-1, the V gene TRBV10-3; weak D call: TRBD2 (6 bases). The V gene's germline CDR1 is ENHRY and CDR2 SYGVKD. The V end was cut by 4 bases, the J end by 0 bases, with 22 bases between. There are 19 residues in the CDR3.

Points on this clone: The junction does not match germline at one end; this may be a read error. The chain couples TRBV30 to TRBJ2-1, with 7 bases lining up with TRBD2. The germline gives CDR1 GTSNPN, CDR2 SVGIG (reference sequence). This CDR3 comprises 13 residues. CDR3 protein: CARRASGYNEQFF. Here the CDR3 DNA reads TGTGCCCGGAGGGCTAGCGGTTACAATGAGCAGTTCTTC. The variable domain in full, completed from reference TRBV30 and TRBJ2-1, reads SQTIHQWPATLVQPVGSPLSLECTVEGTSNPNLYWYRQAAGRGLQLLFYSVGIGQISSEVPQNLSASRPQDRQFILSSKKLLLSDSGFYLCARRASGYNEQFFGPGTRLTVL.

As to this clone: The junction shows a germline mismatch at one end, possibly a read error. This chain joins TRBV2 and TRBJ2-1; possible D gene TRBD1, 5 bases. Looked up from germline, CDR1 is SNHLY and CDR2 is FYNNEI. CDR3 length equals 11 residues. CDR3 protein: CASSEGPRRVF. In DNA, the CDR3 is TGTGCCAGCAGTGAGGGGCCGAGAAGGGTCTTC. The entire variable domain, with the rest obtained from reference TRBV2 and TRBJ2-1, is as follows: EPEVTQTPSHQVTQMGQEVILRCVPISNHLYFYWYRQILGQKVEFLVSFYNNEISEKSEIFDDQFSVERPDGSNFTLKIRSTKLEDSAMYFCASSEGPRRVFGPGTRLTVL.

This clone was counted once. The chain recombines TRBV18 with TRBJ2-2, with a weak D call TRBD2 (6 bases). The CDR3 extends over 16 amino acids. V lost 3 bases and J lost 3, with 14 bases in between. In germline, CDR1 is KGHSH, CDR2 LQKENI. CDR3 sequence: CASSPGGGRDTGELFF. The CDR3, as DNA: TGTGCCAGCTCACCCGGGGGAGGCCGCGACACCGGGGAGCTGTTTTTT.

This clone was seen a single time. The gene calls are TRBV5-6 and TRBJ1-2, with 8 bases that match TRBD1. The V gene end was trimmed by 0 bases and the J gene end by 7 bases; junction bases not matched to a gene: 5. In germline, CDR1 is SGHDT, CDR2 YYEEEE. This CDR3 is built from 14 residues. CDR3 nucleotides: TGTGCCAGCAGCTTGGGGCAGGGGGCTTTTGGCTACACCTTC. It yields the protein CASSLGQGAFGYTF.

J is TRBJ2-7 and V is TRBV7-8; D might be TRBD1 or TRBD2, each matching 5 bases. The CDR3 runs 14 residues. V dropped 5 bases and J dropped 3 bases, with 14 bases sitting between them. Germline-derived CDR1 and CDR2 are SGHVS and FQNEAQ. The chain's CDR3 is CASSSRDPRYEQYF. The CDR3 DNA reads TGTGCCAGCAGCAGCCGGGACCCCCGCTACGAGCAGTACTTC. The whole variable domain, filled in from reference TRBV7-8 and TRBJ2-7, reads GAGVSQSPRYKVAKRGQDVALRCDPISGHVSLFWYQQALGQGPEFLTYFQNEAQLDKSGLPSDRFFAERPEGSVSTLKIQRTQQEDSAVYLCASSSRDPRYEQYFGPGTRLTVT.

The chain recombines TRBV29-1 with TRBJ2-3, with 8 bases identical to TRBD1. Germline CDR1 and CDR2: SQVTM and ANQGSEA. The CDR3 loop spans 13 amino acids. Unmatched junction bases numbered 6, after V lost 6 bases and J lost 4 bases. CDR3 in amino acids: CSVYGQGSDTQYF. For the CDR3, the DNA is TGCAGCGTCTATGGACAGGGTTCAGATACGCAGTATTTT.

The CDR3 DNA follows: TGCGCCAGCACAGGGTTCCTATCTGAAGCTTTCTTT. Encoded protein: CASTGFLSEAFF. The V call is TRBV4-1, the J call TRBJ1-1, with D perhaps matching TRBD1 (5 bases). Germline lookup yields CDR1 MGHRA and CDR2 YSYEKL. This CDR3 comprises 12 residues. Trimming shortened V by 7 bases and J by 6 bases, and 12 bases separated the two germline ends.

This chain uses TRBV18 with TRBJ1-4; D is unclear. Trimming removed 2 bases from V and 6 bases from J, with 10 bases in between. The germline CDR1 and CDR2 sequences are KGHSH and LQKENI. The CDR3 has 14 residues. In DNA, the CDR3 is TGTGCCAGCTCACCAACGAGGGAGGATGAAAAACTGTTTTTT. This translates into CASSPTREDEKLFF.

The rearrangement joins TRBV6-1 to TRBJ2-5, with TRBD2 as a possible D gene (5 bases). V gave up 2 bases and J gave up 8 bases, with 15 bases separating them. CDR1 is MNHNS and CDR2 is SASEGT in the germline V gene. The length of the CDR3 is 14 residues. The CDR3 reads CASSERGIGFTQYF. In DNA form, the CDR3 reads TGTGCCAGCAGTGAACGGGGTATTGGGTTCACCCAGTACTTC.

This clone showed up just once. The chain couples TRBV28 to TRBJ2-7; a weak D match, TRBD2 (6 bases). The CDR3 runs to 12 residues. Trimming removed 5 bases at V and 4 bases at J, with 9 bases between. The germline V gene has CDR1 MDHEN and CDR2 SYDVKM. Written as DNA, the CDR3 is TGTGCCAGCAGTCCGGACTATTACGAGCAGTACTTC. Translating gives CASSPDYYEQYF.

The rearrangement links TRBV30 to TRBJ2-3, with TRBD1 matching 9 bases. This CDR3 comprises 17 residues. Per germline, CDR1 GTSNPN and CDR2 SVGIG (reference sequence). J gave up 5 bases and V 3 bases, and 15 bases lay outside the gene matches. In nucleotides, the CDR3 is TGTGCCTGGAGCCCCGTGACAGGGGGTGCTGGGGGAGATACGCAGTATTTT. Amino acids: CAWSPVTGGAGGDTQYF.

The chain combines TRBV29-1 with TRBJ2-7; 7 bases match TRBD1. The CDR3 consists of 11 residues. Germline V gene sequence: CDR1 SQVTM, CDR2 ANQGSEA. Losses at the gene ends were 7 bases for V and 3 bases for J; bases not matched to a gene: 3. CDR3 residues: CSGTGLYEQYF. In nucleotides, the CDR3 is TGCAGCGGGACAGGCCTCTACGAGCAGTACTTC.

As DNA, the CDR3 is TGCAGCGTTGAGTCTCTAGGTGGTGGCACAGATACGCAGTATTTT. Its translation: CSVESLGGGTDTQYF. The chain employs TRBV29-1 and TRBJ2-3; D call uncertain. The germline V gene encodes CDR1 SQVTM and CDR2 ANQGSEA. The CDR3 sequence is 15 residues long. Trimming shortened V by 3 bases and J by 1 base, and 14 bases separated the two germline ends.

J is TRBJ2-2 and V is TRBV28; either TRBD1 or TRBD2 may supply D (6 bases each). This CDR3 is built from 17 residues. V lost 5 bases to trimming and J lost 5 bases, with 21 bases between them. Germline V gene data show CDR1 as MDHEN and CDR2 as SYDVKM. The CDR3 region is CASSPYNGGAGTGELFF. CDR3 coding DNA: TGTGCCAGCAGTCCGTATAATGGGGGCGCGGGAACCGGGGAGCTGTTTTTT.

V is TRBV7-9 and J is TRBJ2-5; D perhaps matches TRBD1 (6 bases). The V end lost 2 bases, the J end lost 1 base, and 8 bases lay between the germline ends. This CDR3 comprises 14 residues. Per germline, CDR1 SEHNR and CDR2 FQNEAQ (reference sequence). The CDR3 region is CASSLTGLQETQYF. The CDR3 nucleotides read TGTGCCAGCAGCTTAACAGGGCTCCAAGAGACCCAGTACTTC.

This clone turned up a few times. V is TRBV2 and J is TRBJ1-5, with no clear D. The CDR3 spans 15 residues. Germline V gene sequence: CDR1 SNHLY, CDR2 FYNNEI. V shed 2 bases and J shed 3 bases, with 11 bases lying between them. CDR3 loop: CASSESGWTNQPQHF. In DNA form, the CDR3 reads TGTGCCAGCAGTGAATCGGGTTGGACCAATCAGCCCCAGCATTTT.

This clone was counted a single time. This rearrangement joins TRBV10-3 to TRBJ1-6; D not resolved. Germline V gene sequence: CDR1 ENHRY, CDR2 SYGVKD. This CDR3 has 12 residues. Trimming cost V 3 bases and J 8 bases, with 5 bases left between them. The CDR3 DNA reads TGTGCCATCAGTGAAAGGGATTCACCCCTCCACTTT. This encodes CAISERDSPLHF.

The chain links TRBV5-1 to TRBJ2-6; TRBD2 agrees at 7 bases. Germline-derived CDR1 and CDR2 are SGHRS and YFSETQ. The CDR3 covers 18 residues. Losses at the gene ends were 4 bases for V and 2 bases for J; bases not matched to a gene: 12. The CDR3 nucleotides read TGCGCCAGCAGCGGACCGGGACTAAGGGTTCCTGGGGCCAACGTCCTGACTTTC. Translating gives CASSGPGLRVPGANVLTF.

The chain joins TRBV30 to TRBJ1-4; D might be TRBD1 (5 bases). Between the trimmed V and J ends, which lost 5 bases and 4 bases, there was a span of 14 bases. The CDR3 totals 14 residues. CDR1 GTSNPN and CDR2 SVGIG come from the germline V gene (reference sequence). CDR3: CAWAPGRLNEKLFF. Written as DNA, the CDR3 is TGTGCCTGGGCTCCGGGACGGCTTAATGAAAAACTGTTTTTT.